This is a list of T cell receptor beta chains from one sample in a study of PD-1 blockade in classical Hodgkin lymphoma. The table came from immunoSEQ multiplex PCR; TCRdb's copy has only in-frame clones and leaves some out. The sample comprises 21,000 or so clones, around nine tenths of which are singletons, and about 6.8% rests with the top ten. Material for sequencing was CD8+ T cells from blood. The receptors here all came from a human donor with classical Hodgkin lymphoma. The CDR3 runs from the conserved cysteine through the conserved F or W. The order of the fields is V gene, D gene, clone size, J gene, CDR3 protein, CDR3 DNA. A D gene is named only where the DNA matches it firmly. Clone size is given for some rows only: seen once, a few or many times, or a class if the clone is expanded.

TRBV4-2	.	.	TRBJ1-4	CASSPWGAWEKLFF	TGTGCCAGCAGCCCGTGGGGGGCTTGGGAAAAACTGTTTTTT
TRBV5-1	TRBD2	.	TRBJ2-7	CASSLVGLAGAQGDEQYF	TGCGCCAGCAGCTTGGTAGGACTAGCGGGGGCCCAGGGGGACGAGCAGTACTTC
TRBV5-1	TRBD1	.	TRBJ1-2	CASSQGAAKGYTF	TGCGCCAGCAGCCAGGGGGCAGCTAAAGGCTACACCTTC
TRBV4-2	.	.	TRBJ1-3	CASSQDAFGFLEDTIYF	TGTGCCAGCAGCCAAGACGCCTTCGGGTTCCTTGAGGACACCATATATTTT
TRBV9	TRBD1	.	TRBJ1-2	CASSVRAGGYGYTF	TGTGCCAGCAGCGTTAGGGCAGGGGGGTATGGCTACACCTTC
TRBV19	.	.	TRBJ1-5	CASSIVGGGSNQPQHF	TGTGCCAGTAGTATTGTAGGGGGGGGTAGCAATCAGCCCCAGCATTTT
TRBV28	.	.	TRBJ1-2	CASSLDTRGDRRYTF	TGTGCCAGCAGTTTGGATACCAGGGGCGACCGCCGCTACACCTTC
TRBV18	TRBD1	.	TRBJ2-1	CASSATGTDYNEQFF	TGTGCCAGCTCAGCAACCGGGACAGACTACAATGAGCAGTTCTTC
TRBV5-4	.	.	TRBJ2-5	CASSDPGAQETQYF	TGTGCCAGCAGCGACCCGGGGGCCCAAGAGACCCAGTACTTC
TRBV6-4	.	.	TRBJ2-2	CASSDSGSSGELFF	TGTGCCAGCAGTGACTCGGGGAGCTCCGGGGAGCTGTTTTTT
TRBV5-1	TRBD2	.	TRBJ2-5	CASRSGLAGEGETQYF	TGCGCCAGCAGAAGTGGACTAGCGGGGGAAGGGGAGACCCAGTACTTC
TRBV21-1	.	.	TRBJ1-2	CASSKECGDDNYGYTF	TGTGCCAGCAGCAAAGAATGCGGAGATGACAACTATGGCTACACCTTC
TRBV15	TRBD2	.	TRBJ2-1	CATSSRLAGGSDNEQFF	TGTGCCACCAGCTCTCGACTAGCGGGGGGGTCGGACAATGAGCAGTTCTTC
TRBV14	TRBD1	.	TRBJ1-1	CASSQGFRGLWTEAFF	TGTGCCAGCAGCCAAGGCTTTAGGGGGCTGTGGACTGAAGCTTTCTTT
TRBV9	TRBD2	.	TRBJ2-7	CASSVGAGGPHEQYF	TGTGCCAGCAGCGTAGGGGCGGGAGGGCCCCACGAGCAGTACTTC
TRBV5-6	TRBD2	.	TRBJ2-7	CASSPGTSSTYEQYF	TGTGCCAGCAGCCCCGGGACTAGCAGTACCTACGAGCAGTACTTC
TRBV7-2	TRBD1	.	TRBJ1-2	CASSPSPTGNYGYTF	TGTGCCAGCAGCCCATCCCCGACAGGGAACTATGGCTACACCTTC
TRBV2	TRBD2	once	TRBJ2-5	CASSRSSGQETQYF	TGTGCCAGCAGTCGATCTAGCGGCCAAGAGACCCAGTACTTC
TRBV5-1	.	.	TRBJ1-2	CASSLDPGALNTF	TGCGCCAGCAGCTTGGATCCGGGAGCCCTAAACACCTTC
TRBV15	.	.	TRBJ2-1	CATSRDIIGGFLFNEQFF	TGTGCCACCAGCAGAGATATTATAGGAGGGTTCTTGTTCAATGAGCAGTTCTTC
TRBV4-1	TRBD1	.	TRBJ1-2	CASSPRDSQIGYTF	TGCGCCAGCAGCCCCCGGGACAGCCAGATCGGCTACACCTTC
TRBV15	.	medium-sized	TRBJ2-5	CATSSSTLGTQYF	TGTGCCACCAGTTCCAGCACGTTGGGGACCCAGTACTTC
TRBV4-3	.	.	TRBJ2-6	CASSQDHSSGANVLTF	TGCGCCAGCAGCCAAGATCACAGCTCTGGGGCCAACGTCCTGACTTTC
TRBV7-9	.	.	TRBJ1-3	CASRLGSGNTIYF	TGTGCCAGCAGACTAGGGTCTGGAAACACCATATATTTT
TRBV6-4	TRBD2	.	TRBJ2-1	CASSGGSGDHNEQFF	TGTGCCAGCAGTGGAGGTAGCGGGGATCACAATGAGCAGTTCTTC
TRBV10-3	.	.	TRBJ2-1	CAISPTTNEQFF	TGTGCCATCAGCCCAACCACGAATGAGCAGTTCTTC
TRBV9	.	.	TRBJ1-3	CASSLRGAYSGNTIYF	TGTGCCAGCAGTCTCAGGGGCGCGTACTCTGGAAACACCATATATTTT
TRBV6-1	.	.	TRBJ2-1	CASIRGNEQFF	TGTGCCAGCATTAGAGGGAATGAGCAGTTCTTC
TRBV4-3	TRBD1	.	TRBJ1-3	CASSQDWAGGANTIYF	TGCGCCAGCAGCCAAGATTGGGCAGGGGGTGCGAACACCATATATTTT
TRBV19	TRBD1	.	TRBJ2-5	CASSRQGRETQYF	TGTGCCAGTAGTAGACAGGGTCGGGAGACCCAGTACTTC
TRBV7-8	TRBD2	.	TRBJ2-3	CASRGLAMADTQYF	TGTGCCAGCAGGGGACTAGCGATGGCAGATACGCAGTATTTT
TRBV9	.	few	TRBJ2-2	CASSPGGAPNTGELFF	TGTGCCAGCAGCCCAGGGGGGGCACCGAACACCGGGGAGCTGTTTTTT
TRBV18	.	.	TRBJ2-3	CASSLLTDTQYF	TGTGCCAGCTCACTACTAACAGATACGCAGTATTTT
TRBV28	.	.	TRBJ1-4	CASSLVPRANEKLFF	TGTGCCAGCAGTTTAGTTCCCAGGGCGAATGAAAAACTGTTTTTT
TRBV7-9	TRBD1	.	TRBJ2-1	CASSTDRAYNEQFF	TGTGCCAGCAGCACGGACAGGGCCTACAATGAGCAGTTCTTC
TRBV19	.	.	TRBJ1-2	CASSINGEYGYTF	TGTGCCAGTAGTATCAACGGCGAATATGGCTACACCTTC
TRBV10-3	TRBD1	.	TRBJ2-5	CAISRDRGSQETQYF	TGTGCCATCAGTAGGGACAGGGGATCACAAGAGACCCAGTACTTC
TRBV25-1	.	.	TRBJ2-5	CASSEFGQQETQYF	TGTGCCAGCAGTGAATTCGGACAGCAAGAGACCCAGTACTTC
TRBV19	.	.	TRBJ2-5	CASSIPNIPQETQYF	TGTGCCAGTAGTATACCGAATATCCCCCAAGAGACCCAGTACTTC
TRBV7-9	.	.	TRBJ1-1	CASSPYRGRADEAFF	TGTGCCAGCAGCCCATACCGGGGGAGAGCCGATGAAGCTTTCTTT
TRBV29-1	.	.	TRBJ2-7	CSVEGFGSGDYEQYF	TGCAGCGTTGAAGGGTTTGGGAGCGGTGACTACGAGCAGTACTTC
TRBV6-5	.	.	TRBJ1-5	CASRVRGGNQPQHF	TGTGCCAGCAGAGTGAGGGGGGGGAATCAGCCCCAGCATTTT
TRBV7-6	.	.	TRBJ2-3	CASSFGQGPTDTQYF	TGTGCCAGCAGCTTCGGTCAGGGCCCGACAGATACGCAGTATTTT
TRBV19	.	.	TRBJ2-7	CASNPGPWDYEQYF	TGTGCCAGTAATCCGGGGCCCTGGGACTACGAGCAGTACTTC
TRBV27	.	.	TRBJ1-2	CASSPEMDSNYGYTF	TGTGCCAGCAGTCCTGAAATGGATTCTAACTATGGCTACACCTTC
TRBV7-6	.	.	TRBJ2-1	CASSLAPFRATNEQFF	TGTGCCAGCAGCTTGGCCCCATTCCGGGCGACGAATGAGCAGTTCTTC
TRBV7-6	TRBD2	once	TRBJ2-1	CASSRGRTSGEYNEQFF	TGTGCCAGCAGCCGAGGTAGGACTAGCGGGGAATACAATGAGCAGTTCTTC
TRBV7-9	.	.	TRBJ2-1	CASSSSRRNYNEQFF	TGTGCCAGCAGCTCCTCCAGGCGAAACTACAATGAGCAGTTCTTC
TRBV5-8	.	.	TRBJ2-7	CASTPSIISYEQYF	TGTGCCAGCACCCCATCGATCATCTCCTACGAGCAGTACTTC
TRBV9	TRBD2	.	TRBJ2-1	CASSDSPPGLAGYNEQFF	TGTGCCAGCAGCGACAGCCCCCCTGGACTAGCGGGGTACAATGAGCAGTTCTTC
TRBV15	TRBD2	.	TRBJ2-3	CATSRERSGRVGTDTQYF	TGTGCCACCAGCAGAGAGAGGAGCGGGAGGGTGGGCACAGATACGCAGTATTTT
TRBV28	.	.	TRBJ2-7	CASSPPGEQYF	TGTGCCAGCAGTCCGCCGGGGGAGCAGTACTTC
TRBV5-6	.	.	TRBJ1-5	CASSLSGNQPQHF	TGTGCCAGCAGCTTGTCAGGGAATCAGCCCCAGCATTTT
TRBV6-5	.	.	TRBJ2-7	CASSYGAESYEQYF	TGTGCCAGCAGTTACGGGGCAGAGTCCTACGAGCAGTACTTC
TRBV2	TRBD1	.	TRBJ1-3	CASSEVRTGYGNTIYF	TGTGCCAGCAGTGAGGTTAGGACAGGGTACGGAAACACCATATATTTT